A single sample is the source of the 24 T cell receptor beta chains below, sequenced in a study of T cell changes during pregnancy in multiple sclerosis. Only in-frame clones appear in the TCRdb table, and some are missing; sequencing was by immunoSEQ multiplex PCR. This sample has some 60,000 clones; just over 90% occur once, and the top ten carry about 1.8%. This sample comprised peripheral blood, obtained after pregnancy. These receptors originate from a female donor with multiple sclerosis, enrolled in a pregnancy study.

The chain has TRBV7-9 and TRBJ1-4, with TRBD1 as a possible D gene (6 bases). Trimming shortened V by 1 base and J by 4 bases, and 10 bases separated the two germline ends. The V gene's germline CDR1 is SEHNR and CDR2 FQNEAQ (reference sequence). This CDR3 has 15 amino acids. CDR3 loop: CASSLDRTVNEKLFF. The CDR3 region has the DNA TGTGCCAGCAGCTTAGACAGGACAGTTAATGAAAAACTGTTTTTT.

This sequence joins TRBV6-1 and TRBJ2-5; D may be TRBD2 (6 bases). The CDR3 is 13 amino acids. V was clipped by 6 bases and J by 5 bases, with 13 bases between them. From germline, CDR1 is MNHNS and CDR2 SASEGT. CDR3 amino acids: CASSSRRVETQYF. CDR3 nucleotides: TGTGCCAGCAGCAGTAGGAGGGTGGAGACCCAGTACTTC.

The chain couples TRBV7-8 to TRBJ1-3, with TRBD1 matching 8 bases. The germline V gene has CDR1 SGHVS and CDR2 FQNEAQ. The CDR3 covers 17 residues. The V and J ends lost 0 bases and 0 bases, in that order; junction bases with no gene match: 4. This chain's CDR3 is CASSLAGTGTSGNTIYF. The CDR3 DNA is TGTGCCAGCAGCTTAGCGGGGACAGGTACCTCTGGAAACACCATATATTTT.

The V and J genes are TRBV15 and TRBJ2-5; the match to TRBD2 covers 9 bases. Germline V gene lookup returns CDR1 LNHNV and CDR2 YYDKDF (reference sequence). Trimming at V came to 6 bases and at J to 2 bases, leaving 4 bases not matched to a gene. The CDR3 spans 14 residues. Here the CDR3 reads CATRIAGEQETQYF. The CDR3 DNA reads TGTGCCACCAGGATAGCGGGAGAGCAAGAGACCCAGTACTTC.

In this sample, this clone turned up a few times. This chain uses TRBV29-1 with TRBJ2-5, with a tentative D call TRBD2 (6 bases). From germline, CDR1 is SQVTM and CDR2 ANQGSEA. The V end lost 4 bases, the J end lost 7 bases, and 16 bases lay between the germline ends. CDR3 length equals 13 residues. CDR3 nucleotides: TGCAGCGTTGCTCGAGGGGATAGCGGGACCCAGTACTTC. This sequence encodes CSVARGDSGTQYF.

This chain joins TRBV9 and TRBJ2-5; 12 nucleotides line up with TRBD2. Germline CDR1 SGDLS, CDR2 YYNGEE. This CDR3 is built from 16 residues. V shed 2 bases, J shed 1 base, and the junction held 3 bases outside the gene matches. The CDR3 protein is CASSVTSGGLQETQYF. The DNA for the CDR3 is TGTGCCAGCAGCGTTACTAGCGGGGGGCTCCAAGAGACCCAGTACTTC. The variable domain in full, completed from reference TRBV9 and TRBJ2-5, reads DSGVTQTPKHLITATGQRVTLRCSPRSGDLSVYWYQQSLDQGLQFLIQYYNGEERAKGNILERFSAQQFPDLHSELNLSSLELGDSALYFCASSVTSGGLQETQYFGPGTRLLVL.

J is TRBJ2-7 and V is TRBV7-2; 13 positions agree with TRBD2. The ends lost 6 bases at V and 6 bases at J; junction bases unmatched: 14. The CDR3 spans 17 residues. The germline CDR1 and CDR2 sequences are SGHTA and FQGNSA. The DNA of the CDR3 is TGTGCCAGCAGTTCGTCGGGGGGGGGACTAGCGGGGCCCGAGCAGTACTTC. Translation: CASSSSGGGLAGPEQYF.

This chain joins TRBV2 and TRBJ2-7; D gene unclear. The V end was cut by 3 bases, the J end by 9 bases, with 15 bases between. This CDR3 spans 13 amino acids. Per germline, CDR1 SNHLY and CDR2 FYNNEI. The CDR3 region has the DNA TGTGCCAGCAGTGACCCGAAGCCAGGCTCGCAGTACTTC. As protein: CASSDPKPGSQYF.

The rearrangement uses TRBV27 and TRBJ1-2, with D perhaps matching TRBD1 (5 bases). CDR1 and CDR2 (germline): MNHEY, SMNVEV (reference sequence). The length of the CDR3 is 13 residues. Trimming stripped 7 bases from V and 7 bases from J, with 16 bases between. CDR3 residues: CASKPSGGAGYTF. The CDR3 region has the DNA TGTGCCAGCAAGCCTTCGGGGGGTGCTGGCTACACCTTC.

V is TRBV7-2 and J is TRBJ2-5; the match to TRBD2 covers 12 bases. Trimming at V came to 5 bases and at J to 5 bases, leaving 12 bases not matched to a gene. CDR1 SGHTA and CDR2 FQGNSA come from the germline V gene. CDR3 length: 17 amino acids. The CDR3 sequence is CASSPVGLAGSRETQYF. The CDR3 DNA reads as TGTGCCAGCAGCCCCGTTGGACTAGCGGGATCACGGGAGACCCAGTACTTC.

This chain links TRBV6-1 with TRBJ1-3; D not resolved. Trimming took 3 bases from V and 0 from J, leaving 12 bases between them. CDR1 is MNHNS and CDR2 is SASEGT in the germline V gene. The CDR3 has 16 residues. The CDR3: CASSDRRASSGNTIYF. The CDR3 DNA is TGTGCCAGCAGTGATAGGAGGGCCAGCTCTGGAAACACCATATATTTT.

The chain joins TRBV9 to TRBJ2-7; 9 nucleotides match TRBD1. The CDR3 loop spans 17 amino acids. Germline CDR1 and CDR2: SGDLS and YYNGEE. The V and J ends lost 4 bases and 6 bases, in that order; junction bases with no gene match: 17. The CDR3 loop reads CASSPYEQGAVDREQYF. Written as DNA, the CDR3 is TGTGCCAGCAGCCCCTATGAACAGGGGGCAGTGGATCGCGAGCAGTACTTC.

This rearrangement joins TRBV5-1 to TRBJ2-5, with 8 bases that match TRBD1. The CDR3 is 15 amino acids. The J segment lost 5 bases and the V segment lost 4 bases, leaving 10 bases of the junction unmatched. Germline lookup yields CDR1 SGHRS and CDR2 YFSETQ. The CDR3 DNA follows: TGCGCCAGCAGCCCTCCGACAGGGGTGTTGGAGACCCAGTACTTC. Translation gives CASSPPTGVLETQYF. Complete variable domain (other parts from reference TRBV5-1 and TRBJ2-5): KAGVTQTPRYLIKTRGQQVTLSCSPISGHRSVSWYQQTPGQGLQFLFEYFSETQRNKGNFPGRFSGRQFSNSRSEMNVSTLELGDSALYLCASSPPTGVLETQYFGPGTRLLVL.

The V and J genes are TRBV28 and TRBJ1-4; TRBD1 is a possible D gene (6 bases). Trimming stripped 6 bases from V and 3 bases from J, with 11 bases between. Germline loops: CDR1 MDHEN, CDR2 SYDVKM. CDR3 size: 14 residues. The CDR3 reads CASRWGQANEKLFF. The CDR3 coding sequence is TGTGCCAGCAGGTGGGGACAAGCTAATGAAAAACTGTTTTTT.

The chain is built from TRBV28 and TRBJ2-1, with 9 bases lining up with TRBD2. The CDR3 sequence is 17 residues long. V was pared by 4 bases and J by 8 bases, with 15 bases of the junction left unmatched. Germline lookup yields CDR1 MDHEN and CDR2 SYDVKM. DNA for the CDR3: TGTGCCAGCAGTTCCCCGGCCATTAGCGGGAGAGACGATGAGCAGTTCTTC. Translation gives CASSSPAISGRDDEQFF.

The V and J genes are TRBV7-8 and TRBJ2-1; TRBD2 matches at 8 bases. Germline V gene lookup returns CDR1 SGHVS and CDR2 FQNEAQ. This CDR3 has 15 amino acids. V dropped 3 bases and J dropped 8; count of bases not matched to a gene: 9. The CDR3 protein is CASSLGGTRGDEQFF. The DNA for the CDR3 is TGTGCCAGCAGCTTGGGGGGGACTAGAGGGGATGAGCAGTTCTTC.

The rearrangement links TRBV9 to TRBJ2-1, with 8 positions matching TRBD2. CDR1 is SGDLS and CDR2 is YYNGEE in the germline V gene. This CDR3 has 15 residues. V gave up 0 bases and J gave up 3 bases; unmatched junction bases: 2. The CDR3: CASSVDSGNYNEQFF. In nucleotides, the CDR3 is TGTGCCAGCAGCGTAGATAGCGGGAACTACAATGAGCAGTTCTTC.

This clone showed up just once. V and J are TRBV18 and TRBJ2-1; 8 positions match TRBD1. Germline loops: CDR1 KGHSH, CDR2 LQKENI. The V gene end was trimmed by 4 bases and the J gene end by 1 base; junction bases not matched to a gene: 6. The CDR3 consists of 16 residues. The CDR3 region has the DNA TGTGCCAGCTCACTAGGCGGACAGGGATCCTACAATGAGCAGTTCTTC. Translating it yields CASSLGGQGSYNEQFF. Full variable domain (missing parts from reference TRBV18 and TRBJ2-1): NAGVMQNPRHLVRRRGQEARLRCSPMKGHSHVYWYRQLPEEGLKFMVYLQKENIIDESGMPKERFSAEFPKEGPSILRIQQVVRGDSAAYFCASSLGGQGSYNEQFFGPGTRLTVL.

This rearrangement joins TRBV7-2 to TRBJ2-7; the match to TRBD2 covers 9 bases. Trimming removed 5 bases from V and 0 bases from J; junction bases left unmatched: 11. Germline V lookup: CDR1 SGHTA, CDR2 FQGNSA. This CDR3 has 17 amino acids. The CDR3 DNA reads as TGTGCCAGCAGCCCCGTCACTAGCGGGTTACGCTCCTACGAGCAGTACTTC. Residues: CASSPVTSGLRSYEQYF.

The genes are TRBV7-9 and TRBJ2-2; 7 bases agree with TRBD2. This CDR3 contains 14 residues. CDR1 is SEHNR, CDR2 FQNEAQ, per germline (reference sequence). J lost 5 bases, V lost 5 bases, and 5 bases had no gene match. The CDR3 is CASSRGTTTGELFF. CDR3 bases: TGTGCCAGCAGCCGCGGGACTACGACCGGGGAGCTGTTTTTT.

The V call is TRBV7-2, the J call TRBJ2-1; 10 bases are shared with TRBD1. CDR1 is SGHTA, CDR2 FQGNSA, per germline. Losses at the gene ends were 0 bases for V and 4 bases for J; bases not matched to a gene: 3. This CDR3 comprises 16 residues. DNA of the CDR3: TGTGCCAGCAGCTTAGCTGGGACAGGGGCATACAATGAGCAGTTCTTC. This translates into CASSLAGTGAYNEQFF.

The chain recombines TRBV25-1 with TRBJ2-7; the D gene is possibly TRBD1 (6 bases). Germline V gene data show CDR1 as MGHDK and CDR2 as SYGVNS. CDR3 length: 16 amino acids. Trimming stripped 1 base from V and 2 bases from J, with 15 bases between. The CDR3 reads CASSEWETGDPYEQYF. DNA for the CDR3: TGTGCCAGCAGTGAATGGGAGACAGGCGACCCCTACGAGCAGTACTTC.

The chain joins TRBV7-9 to TRBJ1-2; TRBD1 agrees at 8 bases. J gave up 6 bases and V 1 base, and 4 bases lay outside the gene matches. Germline V CDR1 and CDR2: SEHNR, FQNEAQ (reference sequence). CDR3 length: 14 amino acids. CDR3 in amino acids: CASSLESGGNGYTF. The CDR3 DNA reads as TGTGCCAGCAGCTTAGAATCAGGGGGCAATGGCTACACCTTC. Together with reference TRBV7-9 and TRBJ1-2, the CDR3 gives the full variable domain: DTGVSQNPRHKITKRGQNVTFRCDPISEHNRLYWYRQTLGQGPEFLTYFQNEAQLEKSRLLSDRFSAERPKGSFSTLEIQRTEQGDSAMYLCASSLESGGNGYTFGSGTRLTVV.

The V gene is TRBV5-1, the J gene TRBJ2-3; perhaps TRBD2 as D (6 bases). The CDR3 runs 13 residues. V dropped 4 bases and J dropped 5 bases, with 11 bases sitting between them. Germline loops: CDR1 SGHRS, CDR2 YFSETQ. This CDR3 reads CASSAQGGDTQYF. CDR3 coding DNA: TGCGCCAGCAGCGCGCAGGGAGGAGATACGCAGTATTTT.